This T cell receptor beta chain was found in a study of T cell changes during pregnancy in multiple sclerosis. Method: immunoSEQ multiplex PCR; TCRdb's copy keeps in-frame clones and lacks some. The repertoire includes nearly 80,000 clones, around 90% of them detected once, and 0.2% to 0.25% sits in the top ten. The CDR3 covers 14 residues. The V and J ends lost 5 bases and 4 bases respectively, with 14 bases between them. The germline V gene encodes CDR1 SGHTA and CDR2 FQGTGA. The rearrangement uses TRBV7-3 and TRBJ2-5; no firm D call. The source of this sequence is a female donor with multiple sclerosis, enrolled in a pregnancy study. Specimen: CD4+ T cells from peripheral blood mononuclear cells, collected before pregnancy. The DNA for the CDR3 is TGTGCCAGCAGCCCCGACTTCAGCAGAGAGACCCAGTACTTC. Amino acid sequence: CASSPDFSRETQYF.